A single sample is the source of the 11 T cell receptor beta chains below, sequenced in a study of blood T cell repertoires in COVID-19. The data were produced by immunoSEQ multiplex PCR, yet TCRdb's version contains in-frame clones alone and is incomplete. There are about 210,000 clones in the sample; 75% to 90% occur only once, and about 4% lies in the top ten. Material: PBMCs or T cells enriched from blood (not recorded which). All receptors come from a woman aged 25 to 39 who had been exposed to COVID-19.

As regards this clone: The DNA is omitted, as the CDR3 cannot be located on it reliably, and the CDR3 follows TCRdb's listing. CDR3 sequence: CASSRRPRGSPSIF. This chain joins TRBV19 and TRBJ1-5. 14 amino acids form the CDR3, both terminal residues included. CDR1 LNHDA and CDR2 SQIVND come from the germline V gene (reference sequence).

The chain has TRBV3-1 (or the pseudogene TRBV3-2) and TRBJ2-7, with 8 bases that match TRBD1. V dropped 4 bases and J dropped 3; count of bases not matched to a gene: 5. The CDR3 extends over 14 amino acids. Germline lookup yields CDR1 LGHDT and CDR2 YNNKEL (reference sequence). The CDR3 DNA sequence: TGTGCCAGCAGCCTGGACAGGGATGACTACGAGCAGTACTTC. This translates into CASSLDRDDYEQYF.

The gene calls are TRBV30 and TRBJ2-2, with TRBD1 as a possible D gene (7 bases). Deletions cut 3 bases from V and 1 base from J, with 12 bases between. This CDR3 has 15 residues. Per germline, CDR1 GTSNPN and CDR2 SVGIG (reference sequence). The CDR3 here is CAWREGAMNTGELFF. The CDR3 region has the DNA TGTGCCTGGAGGGAGGGGGCGATGAACACCGGGGAGCTGTTTTTT.

The V call is TRBV9, the J call TRBJ1-5; 7 bases fit TRBD1. CDR3 length equals 16 residues. With V trimmed by 3 bases and J by 3 bases, 9 bases remained unmatched. CDR1 SGDLS and CDR2 YYNGEE come from the germline V gene. CDR3 in DNA: TGTGCCAGCAGCGCAGGGAAGGACAGGCTCAATCAGCCCCAGCATTTT. Translated: CASSAGKDRLNQPQHF.

This clone has only a few counts. The chain employs TRBV3-1 (or the pseudogene TRBV3-2) and TRBJ1-6; no firm D call. CDR1 and CDR2 from the germline V gene are LGHDT and YNNKEL (reference sequence). V gave up 5 bases and J gave up 8 bases, with 7 bases separating them. CDR3 length: 12 amino acids. For the CDR3, the DNA is TGTGCCAGCAGCTCTCCTCATTCACCCCTCCACTTT. Translated, it gives CASSSPHSPLHF.

The V gene is TRBV21-1, the J gene TRBJ1-2. TRBV21-1 is listed as a pseudogene. This CDR3 comprises 14 residues. For the CDR3, the DNA is TGTGCCAGCAGCAAAGTTACCCGAGAGAGCGGCTACACCTTC. Translation: CASSKVTRESGYTF.

The rearrangement links TRBV3-1 (or the pseudogene TRBV3-2) to TRBJ2-3, with D possibly TRBD2 on 5 matching bases. Trimming took off 1 base at V and 4 bases at J, with 9 bases between the two ends. Germline V gene data show CDR1 as LGHDT and CDR2 as YNNKEL (reference sequence). The CDR3 spans 14 residues. The CDR3 spells CASSQGLAADTQYF. The CDR3 DNA reads as TGTGCCAGCAGCCAAGGGCTAGCTGCAGATACGCAGTATTTT.

V usage is TRBV6-5 and J usage is TRBJ1-5; 7 bases fit TRBD1. The V segment lost 6 bases and the J segment 0 bases; nucleotides outside the gene matches: 5. The CDR3 has 15 residues. Looked up from germline, CDR1 is MNHEY and CDR2 is SVGAGI. The CDR3, as DNA: TGTGCCAGCAGCCCCAGGGGGGTTAGCAATCAGCCCCAGCATTTT. Translated: CASSPRGVSNQPQHF.

This clone was found once. This sequence joins TRBV7-9 and TRBJ1-1, with D possibly matching TRBD1 (6 bases). V lost 2 bases and J 3 bases, leaving 10 bases between the germline ends. The CDR3 loop spans 14 amino acids. Germline-derived CDR1 and CDR2 are SEHNR and FQNEAQ (reference sequence). In nucleotides, the CDR3 is TGTGCCAGCAGCTTACAGGGGTCCGACACTGAAGCTTTCTTT. The encoded protein is CASSLQGSDTEAFF.

V usage is TRBV27 and J usage is TRBJ1-5, with D possibly matching TRBD1 (6 bases). Trimming cost V 7 bases and J 1 base, with 11 bases left between them. Germline V CDR1 and CDR2: MNHEY, SMNVEV (reference sequence). CDR3 size: 14 residues. CDR3 in amino acids: CASKGTPSNQPQHF. The CDR3 DNA follows: TGTGCCAGCAAAGGGACACCAAGCAATCAGCCCCAGCATTTT.

V gene TRBV4-1 combines with J gene TRBJ2-5; D call uncertain. V gave up 1 base and J gave up 4 bases, with 10 bases separating them. The CDR3 spans 14 residues. From germline, CDR1 is MGHRA and CDR2 YSYEKL. In DNA, the CDR3 is TGCGCCAGCAGCCAAGGATTGAGTCTAGAGACCCAGTACTTC. This gives the protein CASSQGLSLETQYF.